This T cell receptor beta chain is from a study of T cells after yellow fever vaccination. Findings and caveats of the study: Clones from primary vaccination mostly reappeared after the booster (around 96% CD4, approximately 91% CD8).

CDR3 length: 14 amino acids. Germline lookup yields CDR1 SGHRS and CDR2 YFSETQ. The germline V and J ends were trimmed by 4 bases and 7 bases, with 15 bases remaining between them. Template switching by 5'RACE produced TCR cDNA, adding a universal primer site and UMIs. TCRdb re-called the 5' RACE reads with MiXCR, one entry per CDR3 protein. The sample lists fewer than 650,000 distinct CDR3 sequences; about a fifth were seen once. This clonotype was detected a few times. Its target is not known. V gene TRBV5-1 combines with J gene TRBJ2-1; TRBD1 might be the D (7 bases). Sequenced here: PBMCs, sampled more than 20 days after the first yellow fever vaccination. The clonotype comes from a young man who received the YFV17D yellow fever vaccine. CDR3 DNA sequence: TGCGCCAGCAGCCCTGGGGGGACAGTGAATGAGCAGTTCTTC. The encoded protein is CASSPGGTVNEQFF.